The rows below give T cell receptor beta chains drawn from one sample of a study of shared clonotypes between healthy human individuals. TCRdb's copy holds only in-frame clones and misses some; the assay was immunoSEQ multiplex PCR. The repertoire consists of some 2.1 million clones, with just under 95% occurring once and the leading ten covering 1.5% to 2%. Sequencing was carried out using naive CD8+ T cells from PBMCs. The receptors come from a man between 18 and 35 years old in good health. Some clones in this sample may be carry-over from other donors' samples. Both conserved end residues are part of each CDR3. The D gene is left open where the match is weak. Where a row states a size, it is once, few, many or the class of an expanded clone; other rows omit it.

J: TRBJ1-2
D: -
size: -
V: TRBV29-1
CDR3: CSVEDVEQPLLYGYTF
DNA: TGCAGCGTTGAAGATGTGGAACAGCCACTCCTCTATGGCTACACCTTC

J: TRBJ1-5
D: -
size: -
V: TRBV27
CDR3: CASSSGPGGNQPQHF
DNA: TGTGCCAGCAGCAGTGGGCCAGGGGGCAATCAGCCCCAGCATTTT

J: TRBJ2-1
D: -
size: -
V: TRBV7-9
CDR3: CASSLPTGTYNEQFF
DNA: TGTGCCAGCAGCCTCCCCACAGGGACTTACAATGAGCAGTTCTTC

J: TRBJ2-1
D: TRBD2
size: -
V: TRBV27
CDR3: CASSLLGPGGPSDEQFF
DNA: TGTGCCAGCAGTTTATTGGGACCGGGAGGGCCTTCGGATGAGCAGTTCTTC

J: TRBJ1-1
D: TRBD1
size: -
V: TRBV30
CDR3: CAWDRGLGTEAFF
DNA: TGTGCCTGGGACAGGGGGTTGGGGACTGAAGCTTTCTTT

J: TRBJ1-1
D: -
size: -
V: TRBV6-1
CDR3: CASSELRGGGTEAFF
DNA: TGTGCCAGCAGTGAATTGAGGGGCGGAGGCACTGAAGCTTTCTTT

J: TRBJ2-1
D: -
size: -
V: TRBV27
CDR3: CASSFLPGHSYNEQFF
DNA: TGTGCCAGCAGTTTCCTCCCGGGACACTCCTACAATGAGCAGTTCTTC

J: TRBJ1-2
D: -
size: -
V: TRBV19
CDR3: CASSLWPAPLGGANYGYTF
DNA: TGTGCCAGTAGCCTTTGGCCGGCGCCCCTTGGAGGAGCTAACTATGGCTACACCTTC

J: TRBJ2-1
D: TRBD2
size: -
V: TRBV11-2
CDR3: CASSFSLAGSWNEQFF
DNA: TGTGCCAGCAGCTTTTCGCTAGCGGGATCCTGGAATGAGCAGTTCTTC

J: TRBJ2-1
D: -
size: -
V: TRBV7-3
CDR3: CASSLRLGGSYNEQFF
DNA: TGTGCCAGCAGCTTAAGGCTGGGAGGCTCCTACAATGAGCAGTTCTTC

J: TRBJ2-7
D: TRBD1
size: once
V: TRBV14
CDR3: CASSPSGTGSEQYF
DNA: TGTGCCAGCAGCCCCTCCGGGACAGGGAGCGAGCAGTACTTC

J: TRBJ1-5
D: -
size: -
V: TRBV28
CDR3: CASRGLYLDQPQHF
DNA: TGTGCCAGCAGAGGGTTGTATCTGGATCAGCCCCAGCATTTT

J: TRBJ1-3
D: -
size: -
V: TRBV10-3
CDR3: CAISDFGGDAGNTIYF
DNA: TGTGCCATCAGTGATTTCGGGGGGGACGCTGGAAACACCATATATTTT

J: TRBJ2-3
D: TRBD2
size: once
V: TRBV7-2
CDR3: CASSFELATSTDTQYF
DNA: TGTGCCAGCAGCTTCGAACTAGCGACGAGCACAGATACGCAGTATTTT

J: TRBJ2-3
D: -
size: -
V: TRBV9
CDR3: CASSVGNGRTTDTQYF
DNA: TGTGCCAGCAGCGTAGGAAATGGCCGAACCACAGATACGCAGTATTTT

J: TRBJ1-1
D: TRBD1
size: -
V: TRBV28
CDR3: CASTGFADRLNTEAFF
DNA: TGTGCCAGCACCGGCTTCGCGGACAGGCTGAACACTGAAGCTTTCTTT

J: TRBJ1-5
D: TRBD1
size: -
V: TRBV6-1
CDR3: CASMWGQGVQPQHF
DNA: TGTGCCAGCATGTGGGGGCAGGGGGTTCAGCCCCAGCATTTT

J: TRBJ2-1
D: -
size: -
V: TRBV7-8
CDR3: CASSGPGVGVDEQFF
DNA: TGTGCCAGCAGCGGCCCAGGGGTAGGCGTGGATGAGCAGTTCTTC

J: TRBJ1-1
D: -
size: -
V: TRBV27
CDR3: CASSLGLLNTEAFF
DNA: TGTGCCAGCAGTTTGGGGCTCCTGAACACTGAAGCTTTCTTT

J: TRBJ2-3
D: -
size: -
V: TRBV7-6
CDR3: CASSPSSSARRSTDTQYF
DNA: TGTGCCAGCAGCCCGTCATCCTCTGCAAGGAGATCCACAGATACGCAGTATTTT

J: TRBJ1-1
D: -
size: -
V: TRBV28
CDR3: CASTTGGEAFF
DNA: TGTGCCAGCACCACAGGAGGGGAAGCTTTCTTT

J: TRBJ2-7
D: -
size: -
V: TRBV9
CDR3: CASSVLQGSEQYF
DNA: TGTGCCAGCAGCGTGCTACAGGGTAGCGAGCAGTACTTC

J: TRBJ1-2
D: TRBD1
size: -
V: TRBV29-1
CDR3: CSVVDREKTNYGYTF
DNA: TGCAGCGTGGTGGACAGGGAGAAAACTAACTATGGCTACACCTTC

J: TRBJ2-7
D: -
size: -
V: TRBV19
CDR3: CASKESEGRNEQYF
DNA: TGTGCCAGTAAAGAGTCGGAGGGGAGGAACGAGCAGTACTTC

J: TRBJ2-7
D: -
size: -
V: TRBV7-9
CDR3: CAIPFPGPPDEQYF
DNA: TGTGCCATTCCCTTTCCGGGGCCACCTGACGAGCAGTACTTC

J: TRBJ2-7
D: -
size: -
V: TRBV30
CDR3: CAWSVIAPYEQYF
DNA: TGTGCCTGGAGTGTGATAGCCCCCTACGAGCAGTACTTC

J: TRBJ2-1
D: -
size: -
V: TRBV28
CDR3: CASSFLAGGNNEQFF
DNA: TGTGCCAGCAGCTTCCTGGCAGGGGGGAACAATGAGCAGTTCTTC